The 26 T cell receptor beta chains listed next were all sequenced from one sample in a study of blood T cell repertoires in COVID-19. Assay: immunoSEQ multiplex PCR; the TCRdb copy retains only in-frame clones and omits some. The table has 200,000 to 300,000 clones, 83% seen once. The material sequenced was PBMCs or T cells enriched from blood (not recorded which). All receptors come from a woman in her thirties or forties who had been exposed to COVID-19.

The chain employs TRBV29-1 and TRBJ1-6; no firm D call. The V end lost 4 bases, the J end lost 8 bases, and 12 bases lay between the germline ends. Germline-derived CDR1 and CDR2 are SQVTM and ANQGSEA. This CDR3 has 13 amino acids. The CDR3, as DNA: TGCAGCGTTGGCGTTAACGAGGATTCACCCCTCCACTTT. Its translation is CSVGVNEDSPLHF.

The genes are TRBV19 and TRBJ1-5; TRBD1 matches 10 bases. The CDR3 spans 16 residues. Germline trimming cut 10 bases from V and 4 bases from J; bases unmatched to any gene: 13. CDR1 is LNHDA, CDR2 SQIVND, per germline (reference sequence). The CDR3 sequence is CATSPAGTGENQPQHF. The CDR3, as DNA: TGTGCCACATCGCCTGCGGGGACAGGGGAAAATCAGCCCCAGCATTTT.

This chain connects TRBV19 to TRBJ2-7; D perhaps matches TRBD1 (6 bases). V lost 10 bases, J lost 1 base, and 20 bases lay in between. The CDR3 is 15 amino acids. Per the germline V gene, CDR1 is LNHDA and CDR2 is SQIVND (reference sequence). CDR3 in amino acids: CATQVSTGSSYEQYF. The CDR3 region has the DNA TGTGCCACCCAGGTTTCGACAGGCTCTTCCTACGAGCAGTACTTC.

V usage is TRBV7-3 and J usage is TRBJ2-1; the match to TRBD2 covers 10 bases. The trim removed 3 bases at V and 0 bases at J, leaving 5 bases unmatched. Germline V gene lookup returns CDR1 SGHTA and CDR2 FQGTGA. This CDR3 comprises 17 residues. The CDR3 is CASSLSGGARSYNEQFF. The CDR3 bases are TGTGCCAGCAGCTTGAGCGGGGGGGCCCGCTCCTACAATGAGCAGTTCTTC.

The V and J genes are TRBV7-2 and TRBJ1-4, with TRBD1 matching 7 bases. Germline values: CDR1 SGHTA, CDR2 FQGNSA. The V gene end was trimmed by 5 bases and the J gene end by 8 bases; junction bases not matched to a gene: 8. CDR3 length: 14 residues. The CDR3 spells CASSQTGLREKLFF. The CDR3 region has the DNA TGTGCCAGCAGCCAGACAGGGCTTCGAGAAAAACTGTTTTTT.

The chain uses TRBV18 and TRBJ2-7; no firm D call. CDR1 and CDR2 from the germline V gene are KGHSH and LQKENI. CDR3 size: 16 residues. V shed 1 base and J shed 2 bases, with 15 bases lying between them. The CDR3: CASSPRLSRRPYEQYF. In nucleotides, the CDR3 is TGTGCCAGCTCACCACGCTTAAGCAGGCGACCCTACGAGCAGTACTTC.

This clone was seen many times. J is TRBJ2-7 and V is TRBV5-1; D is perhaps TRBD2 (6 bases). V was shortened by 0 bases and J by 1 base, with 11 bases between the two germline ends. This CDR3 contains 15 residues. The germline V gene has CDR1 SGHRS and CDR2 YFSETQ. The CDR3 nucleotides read TGCGCCAGCAGCTTGGTGGAGGGTCCTTCCTACGAGCAGTACTTC. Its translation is CASSLVEGPSYEQYF.

The CDR3 here is CASGQEEVGAGELFF. For the CDR3, the DNA is TGTGCCAGCGGACAGGAGGAGGTCGGCGCCGGGGAGCTGTTTTTT. The chain employs TRBV4-2 and TRBJ2-2, with 7 nucleotides matching TRBD1. The V gene's germline CDR1 is LGHNA and CDR2 YNFKEQ. V shed 8 bases, J shed 6 bases, and the junction held 12 bases outside the gene matches. The CDR3 length is 15 residues.

The CDR3 DNA reads as TGTGCCAGCAGTGGAGGGAGGACAGGGTCGAGTTACTATGGCTACACCTTC. It codes for CASSGGRTGSSYYGYTF. This chain joins TRBV6-1 and TRBJ1-2; 8 nucleotides align to TRBD1. CDR1 and CDR2 from the germline V gene are MNHNS and SASEGT. V dropped 4 bases and J dropped 3; count of bases not matched to a gene: 13. CDR3 length equals 17 residues.

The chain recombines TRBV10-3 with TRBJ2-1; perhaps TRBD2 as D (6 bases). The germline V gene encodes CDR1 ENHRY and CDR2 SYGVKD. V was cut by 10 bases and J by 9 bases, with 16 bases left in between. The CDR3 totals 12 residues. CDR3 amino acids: CASGANMGEQFF. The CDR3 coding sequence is TGTGCCAGCGGGGCTAACATGGGTGAGCAGTTCTTC.

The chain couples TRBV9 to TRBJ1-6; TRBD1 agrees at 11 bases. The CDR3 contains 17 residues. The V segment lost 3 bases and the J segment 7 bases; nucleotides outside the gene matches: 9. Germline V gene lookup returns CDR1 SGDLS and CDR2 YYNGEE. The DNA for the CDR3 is TGTGCCAGCAGCGCCCACCCAGGACAGGGGGCGAATTCACCCCTCCACTTT. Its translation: CASSAHPGQGANSPLHF.

CDR3 sequence reads: CASSQRDNSPLHF. In nucleotides, the CDR3 is TGTGCCAGCAGCCAACGGGATAATTCACCCCTCCACTTT. V usage is TRBV3-1 (or the pseudogene TRBV3-2) and J usage is TRBJ1-6; D gene ambiguous. V gave up 2 bases and J gave up 5 bases, with 4 bases separating them. The CDR3 sequence is 13 residues long. Per germline, CDR1 LGHDT and CDR2 YNNKEL (reference sequence).

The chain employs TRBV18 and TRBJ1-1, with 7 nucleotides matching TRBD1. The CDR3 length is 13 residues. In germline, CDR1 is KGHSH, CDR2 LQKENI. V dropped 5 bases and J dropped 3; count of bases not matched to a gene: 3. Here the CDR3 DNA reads TGTGCCAGCTCAGGACAGGAGGACACTGAAGCTTTCTTT. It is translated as CASSGQEDTEAFF.

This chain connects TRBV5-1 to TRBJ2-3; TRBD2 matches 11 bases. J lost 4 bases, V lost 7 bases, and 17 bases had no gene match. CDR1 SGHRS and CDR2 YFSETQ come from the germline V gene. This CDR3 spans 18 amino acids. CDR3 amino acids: CASSPWGLTSGAADTQYF. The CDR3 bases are TGCGCCAGCTCCCCCTGGGGCCTGACTAGCGGGGCTGCAGATACGCAGTATTTT. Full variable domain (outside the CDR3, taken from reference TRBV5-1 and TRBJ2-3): KAGVTQTPRYLIKTRGQQVTLSCSPISGHRSVSWYQQTPGQGLQFLFEYFSETQRNKGNFPGRFSGRQFSNSRSEMNVSTLELGDSALYLCASSPWGLTSGAADTQYFGPGTRLTVL.

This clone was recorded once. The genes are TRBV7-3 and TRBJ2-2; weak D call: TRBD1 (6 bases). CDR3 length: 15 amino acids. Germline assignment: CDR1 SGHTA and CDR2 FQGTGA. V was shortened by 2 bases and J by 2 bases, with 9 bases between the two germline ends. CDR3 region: CASSLGTPNTGELFF. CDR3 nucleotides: TGTGCCAGCAGCTTAGGGACACCAAACACCGGGGAGCTGTTTTTT.

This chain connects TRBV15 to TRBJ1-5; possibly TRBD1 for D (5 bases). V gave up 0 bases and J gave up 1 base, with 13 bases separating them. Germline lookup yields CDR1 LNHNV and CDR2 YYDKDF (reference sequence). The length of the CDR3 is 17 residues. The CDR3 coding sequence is TGTGCCACCAGCAGAGATTTCGGCAGGGCCAGCAATCAGCCCCAGCATTTT. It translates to CATSRDFGRASNQPQHF.

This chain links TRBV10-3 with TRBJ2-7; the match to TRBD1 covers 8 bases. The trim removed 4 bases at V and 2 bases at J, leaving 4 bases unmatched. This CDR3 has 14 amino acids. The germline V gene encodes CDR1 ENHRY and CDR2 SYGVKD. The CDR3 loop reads CAISGTGRAYEQYF. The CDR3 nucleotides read TGTGCCATCAGTGGGACAGGGCGGGCCTACGAGCAGTACTTC.

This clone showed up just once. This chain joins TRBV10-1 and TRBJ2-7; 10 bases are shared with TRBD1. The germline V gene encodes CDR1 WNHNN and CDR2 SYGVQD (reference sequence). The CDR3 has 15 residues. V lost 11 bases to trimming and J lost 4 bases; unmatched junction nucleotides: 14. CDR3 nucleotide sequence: TGCGCCGTTCGTCTACGGGGACAGGGGTTGTACGAGCAGTACTTC. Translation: CAVRLRGQGLYEQYF.

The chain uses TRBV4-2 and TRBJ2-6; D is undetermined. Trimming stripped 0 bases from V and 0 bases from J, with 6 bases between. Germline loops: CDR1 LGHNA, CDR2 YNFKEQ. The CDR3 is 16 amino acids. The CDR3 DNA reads TGTGCCAGCAGCCAAGATAGAAGCTCTGGGGCCAACGTCCTGACTTTC. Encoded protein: CASSQDRSSGANVLTF.

The CDR3 DNA reads TGTGCCATCAGTCCGGACCGCCTGGGGGCAAATCAGCCCCAGCATTTT. This codes for CAISPDRLGANQPQHF. The rearrangement joins TRBV10-3 to TRBJ1-5, with D possibly being TRBD1 (6 bases). The CDR3 totals 16 residues. Per germline, CDR1 ENHRY and CDR2 SYGVKD. V was clipped by 5 bases and J by 4 bases, with 18 bases between them.

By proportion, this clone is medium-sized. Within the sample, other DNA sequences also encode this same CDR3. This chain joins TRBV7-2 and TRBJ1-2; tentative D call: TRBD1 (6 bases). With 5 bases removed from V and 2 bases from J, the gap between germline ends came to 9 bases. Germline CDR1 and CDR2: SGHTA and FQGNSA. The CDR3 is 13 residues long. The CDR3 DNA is TGTGCCAGCAGCCTGGGACAAAACTATGGCTACACCTTC. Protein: CASSLGQNYGYTF.

The CDR3 here is CASSPKLAGARTDTQYF. DNA of the CDR3: TGTGCCAGCAGCCCTAAACTAGCGGGGGCCCGCACAGATACGCAGTATTTT. The chain is built from TRBV5-4 and TRBJ2-3, with 11 bases aligning to TRBD2. CDR1 and CDR2 (germline): SGHNT, YYREEE (reference sequence). CDR3 length: 17 residues. Losses at the gene ends were 4 bases for V and 1 base for J; bases not matched to a gene: 8.

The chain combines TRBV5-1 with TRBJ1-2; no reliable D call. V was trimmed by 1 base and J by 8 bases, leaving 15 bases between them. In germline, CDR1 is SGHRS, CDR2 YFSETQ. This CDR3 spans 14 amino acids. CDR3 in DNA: TGCGCCAGCAGCTTGCGGGAAGCCCAAGGAGGCTACACCTTC. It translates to CASSLREAQGGYTF.

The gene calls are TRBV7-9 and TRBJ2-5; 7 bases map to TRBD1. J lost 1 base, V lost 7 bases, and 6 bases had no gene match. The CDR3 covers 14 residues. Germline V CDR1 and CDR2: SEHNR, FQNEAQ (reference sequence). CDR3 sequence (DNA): TGTGCCAGCACCTTCGACAGGGCCCAAGAGACCCAGTACTTC. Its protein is CASTFDRAQETQYF.

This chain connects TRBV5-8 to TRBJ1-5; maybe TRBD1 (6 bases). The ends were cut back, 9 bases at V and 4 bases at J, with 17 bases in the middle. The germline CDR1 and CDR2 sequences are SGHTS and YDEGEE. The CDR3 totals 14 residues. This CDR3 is CATNPQGANQPQHF. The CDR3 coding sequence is TGTGCCACCAACCCACAGGGTGCGAATCAGCCCCAGCATTTT.

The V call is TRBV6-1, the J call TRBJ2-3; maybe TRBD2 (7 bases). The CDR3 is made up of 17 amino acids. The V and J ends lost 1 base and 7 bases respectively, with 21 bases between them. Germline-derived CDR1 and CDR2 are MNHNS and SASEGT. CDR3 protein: CASSEGGPGGGTNTQYF. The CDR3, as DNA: TGTGCCAGCAGTGAAGGGGGGCCGGGCGGGGGTACGAATACGCAGTATTTT.